A single sample gave rise to the 27 T cell receptor beta chains below, sequenced in a study of CD8+ T cells in alopecia areata. Sequencing relied on a cDNA template that was reverse transcribed from extracted RNA. Data came from immunoSEQ multiplex PCR; TCRdb stores just in-frame clones and leaves some out. The table has over 150,000 clones, around 63% seen once. This material consisted of CD4+ T cells sorted from blood, taken at week 0. Every receptor here comes from a human donor with alopecia areata.

The chain is built from TRBV7-2 and TRBJ2-3; 7 nucleotides match TRBD1. The CDR3 totals 17 residues. Per germline, CDR1 SGHTA and CDR2 FQGNSA. V was clipped by 1 base and J by 1 base; unmatched bases: 8. As DNA, the CDR3 is TGTGCCAGCAGCTTAGGGAGACAGGGTGGGGGCACAGATACGCAGTATTTT. Amino acids: CASSLGRQGGGTDTQYF.

This clone was recorded a few times. This chain connects TRBV29-1 to TRBJ2-7, with no clear D. Germline CDR1 SQVTM, CDR2 ANQGSEA. CDR3 length equals 11 residues. V shed 2 bases and J shed 2 bases, with 4 bases lying between them. CDR3 DNA sequence: TGCAGCGTTGAATCCACCTACGAGCAGTACTTC. Translating gives CSVESTYEQYF.

The chain carries TRBV29-1 and TRBJ2-5; 11 nucleotides match TRBD2. V dropped 5 bases and J dropped 4; count of bases not matched to a gene: 6. The germline V gene has CDR1 SQVTM and CDR2 ANQGSEA. This CDR3 has 14 amino acids. DNA of the CDR3: TGCAGCGTTTACGGGACTAGCGGTAGAGAGACCCAGTACTTC. Encoded protein: CSVYGTSGRETQYF.

This clone was seen many times. This rearrangement joins TRBV7-3 to TRBJ2-1; 15 nucleotides align to TRBD2. CDR3 length equals 15 residues. V trimming: 2 bases; J trimming: 8 bases; junction bases outside the gene matches: 1. Germline-derived CDR1 and CDR2 are SGHTA and FQGTGA. For the CDR3, the DNA is TGTGCCAGCAGCTTAGGGACTAGCGGGGGGTATGAGCAGTTCTTC. It yields the protein CASSLGTSGGYEQFF.

The chain uses TRBV5-1 and TRBJ2-2; D call uncertain. CDR1 is SGHRS and CDR2 is YFSETQ in the germline V gene. The CDR3 extends over 14 amino acids. The V end lost 0 bases, the J end lost 5 bases, and 8 bases lay between the germline ends. CDR3 residues: CASSLALGTGELFF. The CDR3 DNA follows: TGCGCCAGCAGCTTGGCCCTTGGGACCGGGGAGCTGTTTTTT.

CDR3 sequence (DNA): TGCAGCCCCCAGGGACCTAGGGGTTCACCCCTCCACTTT. Translating it yields CSPQGPRGSPLHF. V gene TRBV29-1 combines with J gene TRBJ1-6; weak D call: TRBD1 (5 bases). Trimming took 8 bases from V and 9 from J, leaving 17 bases between them. From germline, CDR1 is SQVTM and CDR2 ANQGSEA. The CDR3 runs 13 residues.

This rearrangement joins TRBV7-2 to TRBJ1-5, with 9 bases aligning to TRBD1. This CDR3 region has 16 residues. Germline V gives CDR1 SGHTA, CDR2 FQGNSA. The V gene end was trimmed by 3 bases and the J gene end by 3 bases; junction bases not matched to a gene: 6. In nucleotides, the CDR3 is TGTGCCAGCAGCTTCGGACAGGGGTCCTTCAATCAGCCCCAGCATTTT. Translated: CASSFGQGSFNQPQHF.

This chain connects TRBV4-3 to TRBJ1-4; no clear D gene. CDR3 length: 17 residues. Germline CDR1 is LGHNA and CDR2 is YSLEER. V lost 1 base to trimming and J lost 4 bases, with 16 bases between them. The chain's CDR3 is CASSQGPTEAINEKLFF. CDR3 DNA sequence: TGCGCCAGCAGCCAAGGTCCCACAGAGGCCATTAATGAAAAACTGTTTTTT.

The chain employs TRBV29-1 and TRBJ2-1; 9 positions match TRBD2. Germline V gene lookup returns CDR1 SQVTM and CDR2 ANQGSEA. The length of the CDR3 is 15 residues. The V segment lost 7 bases and the J segment 3 bases; nucleotides outside the gene matches: 10. This chain's CDR3 is CSGGLGSGGYNEQFF. CDR3 nucleotides: TGCAGCGGGGGACTCGGTAGCGGGGGCTACAATGAGCAGTTCTTC.

The chain uses TRBV7-2 and TRBJ2-1, with D possibly being TRBD2 (6 bases). CDR1 SGHTA and CDR2 FQGNSA come from the germline V gene. The V end lost 5 bases, the J end lost 7 bases, and 12 bases lay between the germline ends. This CDR3 contains 13 residues. The CDR3 DNA reads as TGTGCCAGCAGCCCAGTGGCGGGGAATGAGCAGTTCTTC. This sequence encodes CASSPVAGNEQFF.

This chain uses TRBV29-1 with TRBJ2-7; 7 nucleotides line up with TRBD1. V was pared by 5 bases and J by 1 base, with 5 bases of the junction left unmatched. Germline CDR1 reads SQVTM; CDR2 reads ANQGSEA. This CDR3 is 13 amino acids long. DNA of the CDR3: TGCAGCGTTAAGGGACAGTATTCCTACGAGCAGTACTTC. Its protein is CSVKGQYSYEQYF.

This clone was recorded a few times. The J gene is TRBJ2-1, the V gene TRBV30; D call uncertain. Germline CDR1 is GTSNPN and CDR2 is SVGIG (reference sequence). This CDR3 spans 13 amino acids. The V gene lost 1 base and the J gene lost 9 bases, with 13 bases spanning the gap. CDR3 DNA sequence: TGTGCCTGGAGTGATGTAGGGATCTTTGAGCAGTTCTTC. Translating it yields CAWSDVGIFEQFF.

The rearrangement links TRBV6-1 to TRBJ2-7; D is perhaps TRBD1 or TRBD2 (5 bases each). CDR3 length: 11 amino acids. The V end lost 7 bases, the J end lost 6 bases, and 10 bases lay between the germline ends. Germline-derived CDR1 and CDR2 are MNHNS and SASEGT. Written as DNA, the CDR3 is TGTGCCAGCACCCTGGGGACCGAGCAGTACTTC. Translation gives CASTLGTEQYF.

The genes are TRBV6-6 and TRBJ2-7; 7 nucleotides line up with TRBD1. V lost 6 bases and J lost 5; bases outside the gene matches: 10. This CDR3 comprises 14 residues. CDR1 and CDR2 from the germline V gene are MNHNY and SVGAGI (reference sequence). The CDR3 loop is CASRPDRARNEQYF. CDR3 DNA: TGTGCCAGCAGACCTGACAGGGCGAGGAACGAGCAGTACTTC.

This clone was seen many times. V usage is TRBV6-1 and J usage is TRBJ1-2; no definite D call. V gave up 4 bases and J gave up 10 bases, with 4 bases separating them. The CDR3 spans 9 residues. The germline V gene has CDR1 MNHNS and CDR2 SASEGT. CDR3 protein: CASSGDYTF. The CDR3 bases are TGTGCCAGCAGTGGGGACTACACCTTC.

This clone was seen more than once but under ten times. The rearrangement links TRBV7-2 to TRBJ2-3, with D possibly TRBD2 on 6 matching bases. The CDR3 loop spans 15 amino acids. Trimming took off 2 bases at V and 1 base at J, with 10 bases between the two ends. Germline V gene data show CDR1 as SGHTA and CDR2 as FQGNSA. CDR3 nucleotide sequence: TGTGCCAGCAGCTTAACCTCGGGGGGCACAGATACGCAGTATTTT. Encoded protein: CASSLTSGGTDTQYF.

The rearrangement joins TRBV7-2 to TRBJ1-4; 9 bases fit TRBD1. Germline values: CDR1 SGHTA, CDR2 FQGNSA. Trimming removed 4 bases from V and 7 bases from J; junction bases left unmatched: 16. This CDR3 region has 18 residues. The CDR3 loop is CASSSPEGAGQGPEKLFF. The CDR3 DNA is TGTGCCAGCAGCTCACCCGAAGGCGCCGGACAGGGGCCTGAAAAACTGTTTTTT.

The chain employs TRBV20-1 and TRBJ2-5, with unresolved D. Germline values: CDR1 DFQATT, CDR2 SNEGSKA (reference sequence). V was clipped by 6 bases and J by 3 bases, with 5 bases between them. There are 10 residues in the CDR3. The CDR3 reads CSALEETQYF. CDR3 DNA: TGCAGTGCCCTAGAAGAGACCCAGTACTTC.

The V gene is TRBV29-1, the J gene TRBJ1-2; perhaps TRBD1 as D (5 bases). Trimming took off 6 bases at V and 4 bases at J, with 15 bases between the two ends. This CDR3 has 13 amino acids. Germline V gene lookup returns CDR1 SQVTM and CDR2 ANQGSEA. This CDR3 is CSVGQTGTYGYTF. CDR3 nucleotide sequence: TGCAGCGTCGGACAAACGGGAACCTATGGCTACACCTTC. The full variable domain, rest sourced from reference TRBV29-1 and TRBJ1-2, is SAVISQKPSRDICQRGTSLTIQCQVDSQVTMMFWYRQQPGQSLTLIATANQGSEATYESGFVIDKFPISRPNLTFSTLTVSNMSPEDSSIYLCSVGQTGTYGYTFGSGTRLTVV.

The CDR3 region is CAWSRQQAPTNEKLFF. Here the CDR3 DNA reads TGTGCCTGGAGTAGACAACAGGCCCCAACTAATGAAAAACTGTTTTTT. The genes are TRBV30 and TRBJ1-4; the D gene is possibly TRBD1 (5 bases). This CDR3 is built from 16 residues. CDR1 and CDR2 (germline): GTSNPN, SVGIG (reference sequence). V shed 2 bases and J shed 0 bases, with 13 bases lying between them.

This clone has only a few counts. V and J are TRBV2 and TRBJ2-5; no reliable D call. The CDR3 has 12 residues. Trimming shortened V by 10 bases and J by 5 bases, and 14 bases separated the two germline ends. From germline, CDR1 is SNHLY and CDR2 FYNNEI. The CDR3 sequence: CANRNIMETQYF. As DNA, the CDR3 is TGTGCCAACCGGAACATTATGGAGACCCAGTACTTC.

The chain combines TRBV4-3 with TRBJ1-6, with D unclear. The germline V gene has CDR1 LGHNA and CDR2 YSLEER. Trimming removed 4 bases from V and 3 bases from J, with 4 bases in between. This CDR3 region has 13 residues. Here the CDR3 reads CASSLSYNSPLHF. CDR3 coding DNA: TGCGCCAGCAGCCTCAGCTATAATTCACCCCTCCACTTT.

This CDR3 is CASTGSGGPADTQYF. The CDR3 coding sequence is TGTGCCAGCACCGGTAGTGGGGGTCCGGCAGATACGCAGTATTTT. The V and J genes are TRBV7-4 and TRBJ2-3; tentatively, D is TRBD1 or TRBD2 (5 bases each). CDR1 SGHVT and CDR2 SQSDAQ come from the germline V gene. The CDR3 contains 15 residues. Trimming shortened V by 7 bases and J by 4 bases, and 18 bases separated the two germline ends.

Only a few counts were recorded for this clone. The chain carries TRBV29-1 and TRBJ1-1; 7 nucleotides line up with TRBD1. Per germline, CDR1 SQVTM and CDR2 ANQGSEA. J was trimmed by 1 base and V by 7 bases; bases with no gene match: 6. This CDR3 comprises 13 residues. The CDR3 spells CSATGTENTEAFF. The CDR3 DNA follows: TGCAGCGCAACCGGGACAGAGAACACTGAAGCTTTCTTT.

The CDR3 sequence: CASSAGQRNTGELFF. DNA for the CDR3: TGTGCCAGCAGCGCGGGACAGCGGAACACCGGGGAGCTGTTTTTT. J is TRBJ2-2 and V is TRBV7-3; tentatively, D is TRBD1 (7 bases). The CDR3 is 15 amino acids. Trimming pared 5 bases from V and 1 base from J, leaving 11 bases between. CDR1 is SGHTA, CDR2 FQGTGA, per germline.

The chain has TRBV29-1 and TRBJ2-3, with a weak D call TRBD2 (6 bases). The germline V gene has CDR1 SQVTM and CDR2 ANQGSEA. The CDR3 has 19 amino acids. The V gene lost 7 bases and the J gene lost 0 bases, with 29 bases spanning the gap. CDR3 coding DNA: TGCAGCGCCGCCGACGGGCTAGCGCCGATTCCTGCTAGCACAGATACGCAGTATTTT. It specifies CSAADGLAPIPASTDTQYF.

This chain joins TRBV13 and TRBJ2-7, with D unclear. The germline V gene encodes CDR1 PRHDT and CDR2 FYEKMQ (reference sequence). CDR3 length: 11 residues. The V and J ends lost 6 bases and 6 bases respectively, with 9 bases between them. Written as DNA, the CDR3 is TGTGCCAGCAGGAGGTTGACCGAGCAGTACTTC. Translation: CASRRLTEQYF.